This T cell receptor beta chain is from a study of T cells in Graves' hyperthyroidism and ophthalmopathy. Whole-study findings and limits: Most thyroid clonotypes expanded above 0.001 appeared in blood too. A median roughly six months before onset, the model predicted ophthalmopathy.

Absent ophthalmopathy progression within 18 months defined stable Graves' hyperthyroidism. Many counts were recorded for this clonotype. Its cognate antigen is unknown. The CDR3 length is 15 residues. The germline V gene has CDR1 SQVTM and CDR2 ANQGSEA. V lost 6 bases to trimming and J lost 6 bases; unmatched junction nucleotides: 14. TCR beta CDR3 regions were amplified from RNA. The HTBI set primed first-round TCR CDR3 RT-PCR. In TCRdb, the multiplex PCR reads were re-called with MiXCR into one record per CDR3 protein. The sample includes hundreds of thousands of distinct CDR3 sequences, over 15% of them seen just once.

Sequenced sample: blood. The TCR originated in a woman aged 18 to 35 with Graves' hyperthyroidism. The V call is TRBV29-1, the J call TRBJ1-1, with TRBD1 identical over 9 bases. The CDR3 DNA follows: TGCAGCGTAAACAGGGGGCGCGTCCCCTCCTCTGAAGCTTTCTTT. Translating it yields CSVNRGRVPSSEAFF. Full variable domain (rest looked up from reference TRBV29-1 and TRBJ1-1): SAVISQKPSRDICQRGTSLTIQCQVDSQVTMMFWYRQQPGQSLTLIATANQGSEATYESGFVIDKFPISRPNLTFSTLTVSNMSPEDSSIYLCSVNRGRVPSSEAFFGQGTRLTVV.